The 27 T cell receptor beta chains below all came from one sample that was sequenced in a study of T cells in Graves' hyperthyroidism and ophthalmopathy. Using RNA transcripts as the source, TCR beta CDR3 regions were amplified. HTBI primers were employed in a first-round RT-PCR of the TCR CDR3. TCRdb re-called the multiplex PCR reads with MiXCR, one entry per CDR3 protein. The sample comprises over 300,000 distinct CDR3 sequences, more than 11% of which are singletons, and roughly 9.6% rests with the top ten. Sequencing was done on a sample of blood. These receptors were collected from a woman in her sixties with Graves' hyperthyroidism.

This clonotype was observed at least ten times. The rearrangement links TRBV5-1 to TRBJ1-3, with D hard to call. The ends were cut back, 0 bases at V and 1 base at J, with 8 bases in the middle. CDR1 SGHRS and CDR2 YFSETQ come from the germline V gene. This CDR3 is built from 15 residues. CDR3 residues: CASSLGQPSGNTIYF. CDR3 nucleotide sequence: TGCGCCAGCAGCTTGGGGCAGCCTTCTGGAAACACCATATATTTT.

The chain links TRBV20-1 to TRBJ2-5, with TRBD2 matching 10 bases. The CDR3 has 19 amino acids. The germline V gene has CDR1 DFQATT and CDR2 SNEGSKA (reference sequence). V shed 1 base, J shed 5 bases, and the junction held 19 bases outside the gene matches. This chain's CDR3 is CSARAPWGASGRGIETQYF. The CDR3 DNA reads TGCAGTGCTAGAGCCCCGTGGGGGGCTAGCGGGAGAGGAATTGAGACCCAGTACTTC.

This clonotype came up many times. This rearrangement joins TRBV20-1 to TRBJ2-5; D not certain. The CDR3 loop spans 12 amino acids. CDR1 and CDR2 from the germline V gene are DFQATT and SNEGSKA (reference sequence). V lost 4 bases and J lost 0, with 6 bases in between. CDR3 sequence (DNA): TGCAGTGCTACACCCTACCAAGAGACCCAGTACTTC. Translation: CSATPYQETQYF.

The rearrangement joins TRBV6-1 to TRBJ1-1; TRBD1 matches 8 bases. The CDR3 totals 15 residues. J lost 6 bases, V lost 5 bases, and 11 bases had no gene match. The V gene's germline CDR1 is MNHNS and CDR2 SASEGT. DNA for the CDR3: TGTGCCAGCAGTACGGCAGGGGGCGGTCGGGCTGAAGCTTTCTTT. Translation: CASSTAGGGRAEAFF.

This clonotype was seen repeatedly, ten times or more. This chain uses TRBV10-1 with TRBJ2-3, with 11 bases identical to TRBD2. CDR1 and CDR2 from the germline V gene are WNHNN and SYGVQD (reference sequence). The CDR3 runs 15 residues. J lost 7 bases, V lost 6 bases, and 9 bases had no gene match. This CDR3 is CASRPGLAEGNTQYF. DNA of the CDR3: TGCGCCAGCAGGCCGGGACTAGCGGAGGGGAATACGCAGTATTTT.

This clonotype has at least ten counts. The J gene is TRBJ2-3, the V gene TRBV5-1; D gene unclear. CDR1 and CDR2 from the germline V gene are SGHRS and YFSETQ. Trimming removed 2 bases at V and 1 base at J, with 8 bases between. The CDR3 is made up of 14 amino acids. CDR3 nucleotide sequence: TGCGCCAGCAGCTTCGGCCAACGCACAGATACGCAGTATTTT. Translated, it gives CASSFGQRTDTQYF.

This clonotype was observed at least ten times. The chain joins TRBV20-1 to TRBJ2-7; TRBD2 aligns across 8 bases. J gave up 2 bases and V 0 bases, and 9 bases lay outside the gene matches. The CDR3 has 16 amino acids. Germline assignment: CDR1 DFQATT and CDR2 SNEGSKA (reference sequence). The DNA for the CDR3 is TGCAGTGCTAGAGATATCTCGGGAGGGCCACCCTACGAGCAGTACTTC. Translation: CSARDISGGPPYEQYF.

The table lists this clonotype with a few counts. V usage is TRBV7-9 and J usage is TRBJ2-1; 7 bases align to TRBD1. The ends lost 4 bases at V and 6 bases at J; junction bases unmatched: 9. The CDR3 consists of 15 residues. Germline CDR1 is SEHNR and CDR2 is FQNEAQ (reference sequence). The CDR3 DNA follows: TGTGCCAGCAGCTCGACAGGGTTCGGATCCAATGAGCAGTTCTTC. It encodes CASSSTGFGSNEQFF.

This clonotype was detected many times. The chain recombines TRBV3-1 with TRBJ1-2; D remains ambiguous. The V end was cut by 3 bases, the J end by 3 bases, with 14 bases between. The length of the CDR3 is 15 residues. Germline V gene data show CDR1 as LGHDT and CDR2 as YNNKEL (reference sequence). DNA for the CDR3: TGTGCCAGCAGCCAGGAACCAGGTTATCACTATGGCTACACCTTC. Protein product: CASSQEPGYHYGYTF.

Ten or more counts support this clonotype. The rearrangement links TRBV7-9 to TRBJ2-1; 10 nucleotides align to TRBD2. Germline assignment: CDR1 SEHNR and CDR2 FQNEAQ (reference sequence). With V trimmed by 6 bases and J by 8 bases, 4 bases remained unmatched. The CDR3 has 13 residues. CDR3 loop: CASRPSGSYEQFF. CDR3 in DNA: TGTGCCAGCAGACCTAGCGGGAGCTATGAGCAGTTCTTC.

The chain recombines TRBV5-1 with TRBJ1-4; TRBD1 agrees at 7 bases. V trimming: 4 bases; J trimming: 7 bases; junction bases outside the gene matches: 10. Germline CDR1 is SGHRS and CDR2 is YFSETQ. This CDR3 has 15 residues. The CDR3 bases are TGCGCCAGCAGCCTCACAGGGGACATCACTGAAAAACTGTTTTTT. The encoded protein is CASSLTGDITEKLFF.

This clonotype occurred many times. This chain connects TRBV7-2 to TRBJ2-3; D is possibly TRBD1 or TRBD2 (5 bases each). The germline gives CDR1 SGHTA, CDR2 FQGNSA. V was trimmed by 7 bases and J by 2 bases, leaving 13 bases between them. The CDR3 contains 14 residues. The CDR3 reads CASTPRGFTDTQYF. The CDR3 bases are TGTGCCAGCACCCCGAGGGGTTTCACAGATACGCAGTATTTT.

This clonotype has at least ten counts. The chain combines TRBV2 with TRBJ2-2, with TRBD2 matching over 7 bases. In germline, CDR1 is SNHLY, CDR2 FYNNEI. This CDR3 has 15 amino acids. V lost 7 bases and J lost 4; bases outside the gene matches: 9. CDR3 residues: CASMWEGSGTGELFF. The CDR3 nucleotides read TGTGCCAGCATGTGGGAGGGGTCCGGCACCGGGGAGCTGTTTTTT.

At least ten counts were recorded for this clonotype. The V gene is TRBV11-3, the J gene TRBJ2-5; maybe TRBD1 (6 bases). This CDR3 comprises 15 residues. CDR1 is SGHNT and CDR2 is YENEEA in the germline V gene. V was cut by 4 bases and J by 1 base, with 13 bases left in between. The DNA of the CDR3 is TGTGCCAGCAGCTCAAAGGGGGTACTCCAAGAGACCCAGTACTTC. This encodes CASSSKGVLQETQYF.

This clonotype came up many times. The chain uses TRBV28 and TRBJ2-6, with D hard to call. The CDR3 consists of 15 residues. Looked up from germline, CDR1 is MDHEN and CDR2 is SYDVKM. V lost 6 bases, J lost 1 base, and 10 bases lay in between. The CDR3 loop is CASSPAGSGANVLTF. CDR3 in DNA: TGTGCCAGCAGCCCGGCCGGGTCTGGGGCCAACGTCCTGACTTTC.

This clonotype was picked up a small number of times. The J gene is TRBJ1-1, the V gene TRBV13; tentative D call: TRBD1 (6 bases). The CDR3 has 16 amino acids. Germline CDR1 reads PRHDT; CDR2 reads FYEKMQ (reference sequence). V lost 2 bases to trimming and J lost 4 bases, with 17 bases between them. The CDR3 is CASSLSLGGMSTEAFF. CDR3 coding DNA: TGTGCCAGCAGCTTAAGCTTAGGGGGGATGAGCACTGAAGCTTTCTTT.

This clonotype showed up many times. The chain uses TRBV3-1 and TRBJ2-3, with D unclear. From germline, CDR1 is LGHDT and CDR2 YNNKEL (reference sequence). This CDR3 region has 16 residues. V lost 1 base, J lost 2 bases, and 13 bases lay in between. CDR3 sequence: CASSQGLRGITDTQYF. The CDR3 coding sequence is TGTGCCAGCAGCCAAGGACTGCGCGGAATCACAGATACGCAGTATTTT.

On this clonotype: A much larger clone sits a single nucleotide away, making a read error possible. This rearrangement joins TRBV30 to TRBJ2-3, with 8 bases fitting TRBD1. This CDR3 region has 13 residues. The V segment lost 8 bases and the J segment 1 base; nucleotides outside the gene matches: 5. Germline CDR1 reads GTSNPN; CDR2 reads SVGIG (reference sequence). The CDR3 loop reads CARGTGGTDTQYF. In DNA, the CDR3 is TGTGCCCGGGGGACAGGAGGCACAGATACGCAGTATTTT.

This clonotype was found a few times. V and J are TRBV7-9 and TRBJ2-7, with D tentatively TRBD2 (6 bases). Germline assignment: CDR1 SEHNR and CDR2 FQNEAQ (reference sequence). The CDR3 extends over 15 amino acids. Trimming took off 5 bases at V and 4 bases at J, with 18 bases between the two ends. CDR3 coding DNA: TGTGCCAGCAGCGACACTGGGACTCGCTTTTACGAGCAGTACTTC. Its protein is CASSDTGTRFYEQYF.

This clonotype occurred many times. The rearrangement links TRBV20-1 to TRBJ2-7, with D perhaps being TRBD1 or TRBD2 (5 bases each). The V and J ends lost 7 bases and 2 bases respectively, with 18 bases between them. Per the germline V gene, CDR1 is DFQATT and CDR2 is SNEGSKA (reference sequence). The CDR3 totals 14 residues. CDR3 region: CSVVAGSTPYEQYF. The CDR3 nucleotides are TGCAGTGTCGTGGCAGGGAGCACCCCCTACGAGCAGTACTTC.

Many counts were recorded for this clonotype. This chain links TRBV11-2 with TRBJ2-7, with D possibly being TRBD2 (5 bases). The CDR3 totals 14 residues. With 1 base removed from V and 4 bases from J, the gap between germline ends came to 11 bases. The V gene's germline CDR1 is SGHAT and CDR2 FQNNGV. DNA of the CDR3: TGTGCCAGCAGCTTAGGGTGGGAGCAGTACGAGCAGTACTTC. Translating it yields CASSLGWEQYEQYF.

The sample holds many counts of this clonotype. This chain links TRBV2 with TRBJ2-5; 14 bases align to TRBD2. From germline, CDR1 is SNHLY and CDR2 FYNNEI. J lost 0 bases, V lost 4 bases, and 7 bases had no gene match. The CDR3 covers 18 residues. For the CDR3, the DNA is TGTGCCAGCAGTGGGCGTGGGACTAGCGGGAGAAACCAAGAGACCCAGTACTTC. Amino acid sequence: CASSGRGTSGRNQETQYF.

The genes are TRBV7-9 and TRBJ2-3, with TRBD2 matching over 12 bases. CDR1 and CDR2 (germline): SEHNR, FQNEAQ (reference sequence). Germline trimming cut 4 bases from V and 0 bases from J; bases unmatched to any gene: 5. The CDR3 length is 17 residues. CDR3: CASSSPGTSGSTDTQYF. The CDR3 nucleotides read TGTGCCAGCAGCTCTCCGGGGACTAGCGGGAGCACAGATACGCAGTATTTT.

This clonotype was counted ten times or more. V is TRBV14 and J is TRBJ2-1; the D is unclear. CDR1 is SGHDN and CDR2 is FVKESK in the germline V gene. This CDR3 comprises 16 residues. Trimming took 1 base from V and 2 from J, leaving 12 bases between them. As DNA, the CDR3 is TGTGCCAGCAGCCAAGTTTCGCAGGTCACCTACAATGAGCAGTTCTTC. Encoded protein: CASSQVSQVTYNEQFF.

This clonotype has only a few counts. V is TRBV19 and J is TRBJ2-7; D may be TRBD1 (6 bases). CDR1 and CDR2 from the germline V gene are LNHDA and SQIVND (reference sequence). V lost 5 bases and J lost 2, with 19 bases in between. The length of the CDR3 is 16 residues. Here the CDR3 reads CASSGGRQEPAYEQYF. For the CDR3, the DNA is TGTGCCAGTAGTGGGGGAAGACAGGAACCCGCCTACGAGCAGTACTTC.

Points on this clonotype: Its ends do not fully match the called genes, so a read error is possible. The chain combines TRBV13 with TRBJ2-1; 15 nucleotides line up with TRBD2. CDR3 length equals 15 residues. Per germline, CDR1 PRHDT and CDR2 FYEKMQ (reference sequence). CDR3 bases: TGTACCAGCAGCTTGGGACTAGCGGGGGGCAATGAGCAGTTCTTC. Protein: CTSSLGLAGGNEQFF.

The rearrangement joins TRBV2 to TRBJ1-1; no reliable D call. V was pared by 3 bases and J by 6 bases, with 14 bases between. The length of the CDR3 is 14 residues. CDR1 is SNHLY, CDR2 FYNNEI, per germline. In nucleotides, the CDR3 is TGTGCCAGCAGTGAGCAGGTTCTTGGAGCTGAAGCTTTCTTT. Its protein product is CASSEQVLGAEAFF.